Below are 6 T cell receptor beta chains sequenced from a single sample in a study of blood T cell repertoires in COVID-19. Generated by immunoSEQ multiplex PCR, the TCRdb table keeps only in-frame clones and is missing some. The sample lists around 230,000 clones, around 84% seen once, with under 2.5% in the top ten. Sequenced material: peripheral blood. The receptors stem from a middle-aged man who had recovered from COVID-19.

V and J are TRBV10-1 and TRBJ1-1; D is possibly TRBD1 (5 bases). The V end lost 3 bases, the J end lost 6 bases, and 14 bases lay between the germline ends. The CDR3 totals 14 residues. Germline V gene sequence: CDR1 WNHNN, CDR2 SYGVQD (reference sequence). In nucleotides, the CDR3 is TGCGCCAGCAGTGAATTCCGGGACTCCCCTGAAGCTTTCTTT. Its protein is CASSEFRDSPEAFF.

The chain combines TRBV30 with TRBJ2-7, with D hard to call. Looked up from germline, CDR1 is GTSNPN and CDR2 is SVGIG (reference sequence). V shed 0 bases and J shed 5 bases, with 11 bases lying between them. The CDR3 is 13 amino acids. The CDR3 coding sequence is TGTGCCTGGAGTGTGGGCAGGCGCCACGAGCAGTACTTC. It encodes CAWSVGRRHEQYF.

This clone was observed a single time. The CDR3 DNA sequence: TGTGCCAGCTCACCACCAAGCAGGGGTGATGGAAACACCATATATTTT. Translated: CASSPPSRGDGNTIYF. V and J are TRBV18 and TRBJ1-3; D perhaps matches TRBD1 (6 bases). The CDR3 contains 16 residues. Trimming cost V 0 bases and J 3 bases, with 12 bases left between them. Germline V lookup: CDR1 KGHSH, CDR2 LQKENI.

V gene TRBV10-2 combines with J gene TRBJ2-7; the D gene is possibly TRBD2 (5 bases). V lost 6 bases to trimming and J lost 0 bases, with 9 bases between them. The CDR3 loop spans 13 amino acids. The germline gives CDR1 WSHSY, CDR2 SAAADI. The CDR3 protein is CASRRVSSYEQYF. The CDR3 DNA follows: TGCGCCAGCAGGAGGGTGAGCTCCTACGAGCAGTACTTC.

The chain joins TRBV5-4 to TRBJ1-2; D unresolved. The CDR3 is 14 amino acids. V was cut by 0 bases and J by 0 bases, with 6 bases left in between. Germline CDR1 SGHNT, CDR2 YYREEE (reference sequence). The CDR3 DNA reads TGTGCCAGCAGCTTGGCAGGCACTAACTATGGCTACACCTTC. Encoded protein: CASSLAGTNYGYTF.

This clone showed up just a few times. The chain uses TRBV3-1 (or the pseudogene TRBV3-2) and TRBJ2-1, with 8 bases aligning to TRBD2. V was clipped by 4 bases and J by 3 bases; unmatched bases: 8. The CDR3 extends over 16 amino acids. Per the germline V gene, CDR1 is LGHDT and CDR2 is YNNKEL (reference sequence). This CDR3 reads CASSLGGLGGYNEQFF. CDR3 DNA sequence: TGTGCCAGCAGCCTGGGGGGACTAGGGGGCTACAATGAGCAGTTCTTC.